The 20 T cell receptor beta chains in this list originate from one sample, sequenced in a study of T cell responses to AZD1222 COVID-19 vaccine. Sequencing used immunoSEQ multiplex PCR; TCRdb keeps in-frame clones, though not all of them. The table records around 88,000 clones, 89% of them present only once. Sequenced material: peripheral blood, taken on day 0 of MenACWY control vaccination. The receptors come from an adult in good health.

V and J are TRBV11-2 and TRBJ2-5, with 8 bases lining up with TRBD2. Germline assignment: CDR1 SGHAT and CDR2 FQNNGV. J gave up 5 bases and V 2 bases, and 7 bases lay outside the gene matches. This CDR3 is 15 amino acids long. The CDR3 sequence: CASSLSRGGRETQYF. The CDR3, as DNA: TGTGCCAGCAGCTTATCTCGGGGGGGAAGGGAGACCCAGTACTTC.

The CDR3: CASSSNRGNYNEQFF. The CDR3 coding sequence is TGTGCCAGCAGTTCCAACAGGGGCAACTACAATGAGCAGTTCTTC. The chain recombines TRBV11-2 with TRBJ2-1; 7 nucleotides line up with TRBD1. The V segment lost 6 bases and the J segment 3 bases; nucleotides outside the gene matches: 8. CDR1 SGHAT and CDR2 FQNNGV come from the germline V gene. This CDR3 region has 15 residues.

The chain has TRBV3-1 (or the pseudogene TRBV3-2) and TRBJ1-6, with D perhaps TRBD1 (5 bases). The CDR3 has 13 amino acids. V dropped 4 bases and J dropped 8 bases, with 9 bases sitting between them. CDR1 is LGHDT, CDR2 YNNKEL, per germline (reference sequence). CDR3 residues: CASSLGTDSPLHF. For the CDR3, the DNA is TGTGCCAGCAGCCTCGGGACTGATTCACCCCTCCACTTT.

Here the CDR3 reads CASSYRGGANVLTF. As DNA, the CDR3 is TGTGCCAGCAGTTACCGAGGTGGGGCCAACGTCCTGACTTTC. The chain carries TRBV6-5 and TRBJ2-6; unclear D gene. CDR3 length: 14 amino acids. Looked up from germline, CDR1 is MNHEY and CDR2 is SVGAGI. The germline V and J ends were trimmed by 2 bases and 3 bases, with 5 bases remaining between them.

This chain joins TRBV10-2 and TRBJ1-6; D gene uncertain. Per germline, CDR1 WSHSY and CDR2 SAAADI. The CDR3 has 12 amino acids. V shed 1 base and J shed 7 bases, with 2 bases lying between them. CDR3 protein: CASSELNSPLHF. CDR3 nucleotides: TGCGCCAGCAGTGAGTTAAATTCACCCCTCCACTTT.

This clone was counted a few times. This CDR3 is CASRGPLNTEAFF. CDR3 DNA: TGTGCCAGCAGGGGGCCGCTGAACACTGAAGCTTTCTTT. This chain connects TRBV5-4 to TRBJ1-1; D is possibly TRBD1 (5 bases). The ends were cut back, 5 bases at V and 0 bases at J, with 8 bases in the middle. The germline gives CDR1 SGHNT, CDR2 YYREEE (reference sequence). CDR3 size: 13 residues.

This chain connects TRBV7-7 to TRBJ2-7, with 8 positions matching TRBD1. The CDR3 is 13 amino acids. Germline CDR1 reads SSHAT; CDR2 reads FNYEAQ (reference sequence). V was pared by 5 bases and J by 5 bases, with 5 bases of the junction left unmatched. CDR3 region: CASSLDRANEQYF. In DNA, the CDR3 is TGTGCCAGCAGCCTGGACAGGGCCAACGAGCAGTACTTC.

This rearrangement joins TRBV11-2 to TRBJ2-7; maybe TRBD1 (6 bases). The V gene's germline CDR1 is SGHAT and CDR2 FQNNGV. This CDR3 is built from 12 residues. V lost 5 bases and J lost 5, with 10 bases in between. The CDR3 nucleotides read TGTGCCAGCAGCATATGGGACAACGAGCAGTACTTC. Amino acid sequence: CASSIWDNEQYF.

The chain carries TRBV4-1 and TRBJ1-5, with a possible D match to TRBD1 (6 bases). The V gene's germline CDR1 is MGHRA and CDR2 YSYEKL. Trimming pared 0 bases from V and 5 bases from J, leaving 14 bases between. CDR3 length: 16 residues. CDR3 amino acids: CASSQDWGARYQPQHF. The CDR3 DNA is TGCGCCAGCAGCCAAGATTGGGGGGCGCGATATCAGCCCCAGCATTTT.

A note on this clone: The junction differs from germline at one of its ends, possibly a read error. The DNA of the CDR3 is TGTGCCAGCAGCTTGGGCGGGACAGGGCGAGTCTTT. Translated: CASSLGGTGRVF. The chain recombines TRBV5-4 with TRBJ1-1; 9 bases line up with TRBD1. This CDR3 has 12 residues. The germline gives CDR1 SGHNT, CDR2 YYREEE (reference sequence).

This chain joins TRBV12-2 and TRBJ1-1. TRBV12-2 is a pseudogene segment. CDR3 length equals 16 residues. CDR3 DNA sequence: TGTGCAAGTCGCTTAGCGCGGGCTATAAGGAACACTGAAGCTTTCTTT. Encoded protein: CASRLARAIRNTEAFF.

In its sample, this clone was seen once. The chain employs TRBV7-2 and TRBJ1-5, with D perhaps TRBD1 (5 bases). The CDR3 runs 13 residues. V lost 5 bases and J 7 bases, leaving 12 bases between the germline ends. CDR1 SGHTA and CDR2 FQGNSA come from the germline V gene. CDR3 DNA sequence: TGTGCCAGCAGCCGGGACGGTAGACAGCCCCAGCATTTT. Amino acids: CASSRDGRQPQHF.

The chain employs TRBV5-6 and TRBJ1-6, with 9 positions matching TRBD1. After removal of 4 bases from V and 12 bases from J, the junction contained 8 bases not matched to a gene. This CDR3 is 14 amino acids long. Germline CDR1 reads SGHDT; CDR2 reads YYEEEE. Written as DNA, the CDR3 is TGTGCCAGCAGCCCCGGGACAGGGAAGGTACCCCTCCACTTT. It yields the protein CASSPGTGKVPLHF.

The CDR3 sequence is CASSRDATYNEQFF. DNA for the CDR3: TGCGCCAGCAGCCGGGACGCGACTTACAATGAGCAGTTCTTC. The rearrangement joins TRBV5-1 to TRBJ2-1; D tentatively fits TRBD1 or TRBD2 (5 bases each). Germline V gives CDR1 SGHRS, CDR2 YFSETQ. V lost 4 bases to trimming and J lost 4 bases, with 12 bases between them. CDR3 length equals 14 residues.

This chain joins TRBV5-1 and TRBJ2-1, with a weak D call TRBD1 (6 bases). Germline assignment: CDR1 SGHRS and CDR2 YFSETQ. The CDR3 consists of 15 residues. The V and J ends lost 0 bases and 7 bases respectively, with 14 bases between them. The CDR3 protein is CASSLEGYRENEQFF. The DNA for the CDR3 is TGCGCCAGCAGCTTGGAGGGGTACAGGGAGAATGAGCAGTTCTTC.

The V gene is TRBV12-1, the J gene TRBJ2-1; TRBD2 was called by the table and not checked on the DNA. TRBV12-1 is labeled a pseudogene. The CDR3 has 12 residues. The CDR3: CASSSPRNEQFF. The CDR3 DNA reads as TGTGCCAGCAGCTCCCCTCGGAATGAGCAGTTCTTC.

This sequence joins TRBV6-2 or TRBV6-3 and TRBJ2-3; 7 bases fit TRBD2. The germline gives CDR1 MNHEY, CDR2 SVGEGT. Germline trimming cut 0 bases from V and 2 bases from J; bases unmatched to any gene: 11. This CDR3 contains 18 residues. CDR3 in DNA: TGTGCCAGCAGTTACTCTCCCGGGCCAGCGGGGTTCACAGATACGCAGTATTTT. This sequence encodes CASSYSPGPAGFTDTQYF.

The chain uses TRBV19 and TRBJ2-1; 15 nucleotides agree with TRBD2. V was clipped by 7 bases and J by 5 bases; unmatched bases: 15. Germline-derived CDR1 and CDR2 are LNHDA and SQIVND (reference sequence). CDR3 length equals 19 residues. CDR3 nucleotides: TGTGCCAGTACTCCTCCGGGACTAGCGGGGGGACAATTGAACAATGAGCAGTTCTTC. Amino acids: CASTPPGLAGGQLNNEQFF.

The chain links TRBV20-1 to TRBJ1-3, with 9 nucleotides matching TRBD1. Germline trimming cut 3 bases from V and 4 bases from J; bases unmatched to any gene: 4. Germline V gene data show CDR1 as DFQATT and CDR2 as SNEGSKA (reference sequence). The CDR3 has 14 amino acids. CDR3 loop: CSASGQGRGNTIYF. The CDR3 DNA reads as TGCAGTGCTAGTGGACAGGGGCGAGGAAACACCATATATTTT.

This chain joins TRBV5-1 and TRBJ1-1; D uncertain. This CDR3 comprises 13 residues. Germline values: CDR1 SGHRS, CDR2 YFSETQ. V lost 0 bases and J 8 bases, leaving 11 bases between the germline ends. CDR3 residues: CASSLERNGEAFF. The CDR3 nucleotides are TGCGCCAGCAGCTTGGAAAGGAACGGGGAAGCTTTCTTT.